This T cell receptor beta chain is from a study of blood T cell repertoires in COVID-19. The protocol was immunoSEQ multiplex PCR, while the TCRdb copy is restricted to in-frame clones and leaves out a portion. The sample gives approximately 170,000 clones, around 83% of which show up once; 13% is in the top ten. CDR3 length: 17 amino acids. V was clipped by 3 bases and J by 0 bases, with 12 bases between them. CDR1 LGHDT and CDR2 YNNKEL come from the germline V gene (reference sequence). The chain employs TRBV3-1 (or the pseudogene TRBV3-2) and TRBJ2-6; the D is unclear. This clonotype was obtained from a man aged 70-80 years who had recovered from COVID-19. The specimen was peripheral blood. The CDR3 loop is CASSQSTGVSGANVLTF. The CDR3 DNA sequence: TGTGCCAGCAGCCAGAGTACCGGAGTCTCTGGGGCCAACGTCCTGACTTTC.